The T cell receptor beta chain under discussion was sequenced for a study of T-cell reconstitution after alpha-beta-depleted transplantation in children. Remarks on this clonotype: Its specificity is not known.

Preparation of the TCRbeta library involved a method that used unique molecular identifiers. TCRdb re-called the PCR reads with MiXCR, one entry per CDR3 protein. The data contain approximately 350,000 distinct CDR3 sequences, under 20% of them singletons. Germline CDR1 LGHNA, CDR2 YSLEER. The CDR3 runs to 14 residues. Trimming removed 4 bases from V and 4 bases from J, with 12 bases in between. Study-wide points: When one year had passed after transplant, most T-cell counts and diversity came from newly produced T cells. As was reported, about two months after transplant, alpha-beta T cells came from several hundred expanded graft clones.

The clonotype was recovered from a male patient between 2 and 10 years old who had a stem cell transplant for acute lymphoblastic leukemia, so the T cells may come from the graft donor. The sequenced sample was PBMCs, mostly from graft donor cells, obtained 360 days after TCRalphabeta/CD19-depleted stem cell transplant. The chain combines TRBV4-3 with TRBJ2-3; D remains unclear. CDR3 coding DNA: TGCGCCAGCAGCCCCCGTACCCAGGCAGATACGCAGTATTTT. It is translated as CASSPRTQADTQYF.